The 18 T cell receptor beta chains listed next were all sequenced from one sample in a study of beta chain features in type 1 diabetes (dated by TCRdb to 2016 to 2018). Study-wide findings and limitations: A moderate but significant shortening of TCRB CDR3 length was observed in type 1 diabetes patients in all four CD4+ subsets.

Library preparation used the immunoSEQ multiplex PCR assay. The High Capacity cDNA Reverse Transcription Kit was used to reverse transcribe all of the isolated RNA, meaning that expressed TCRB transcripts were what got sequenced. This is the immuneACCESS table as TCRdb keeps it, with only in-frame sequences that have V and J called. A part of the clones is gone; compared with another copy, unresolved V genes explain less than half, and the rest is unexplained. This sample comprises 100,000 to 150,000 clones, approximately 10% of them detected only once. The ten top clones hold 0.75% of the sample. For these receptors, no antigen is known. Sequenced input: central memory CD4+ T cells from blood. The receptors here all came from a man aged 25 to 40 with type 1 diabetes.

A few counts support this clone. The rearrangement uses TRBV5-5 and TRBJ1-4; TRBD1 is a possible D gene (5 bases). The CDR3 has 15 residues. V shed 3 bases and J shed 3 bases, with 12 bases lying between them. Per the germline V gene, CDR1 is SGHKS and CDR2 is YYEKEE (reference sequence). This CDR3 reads CASSSQVAANEKLFF. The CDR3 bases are TGTGCCAGCAGCTCACAGGTAGCGGCTAATGAAAAACTGTTTTTT.

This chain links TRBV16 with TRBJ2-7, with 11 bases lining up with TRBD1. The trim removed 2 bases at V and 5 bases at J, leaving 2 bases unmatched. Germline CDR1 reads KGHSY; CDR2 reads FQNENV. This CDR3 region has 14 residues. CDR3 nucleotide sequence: TGTGCCAGCAGCCAAAGGGGACAGGGGGACGAGCAGTACTTC. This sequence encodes CASSQRGQGDEQYF.

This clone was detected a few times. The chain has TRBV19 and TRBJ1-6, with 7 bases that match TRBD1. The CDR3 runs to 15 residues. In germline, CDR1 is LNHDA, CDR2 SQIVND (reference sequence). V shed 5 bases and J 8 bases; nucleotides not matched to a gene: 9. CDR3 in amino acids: CASSLPPGQYSPLHF. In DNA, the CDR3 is TGTGCCAGTAGTCTACCGCCGGGACAGTATTCACCCCTCCACTTT.

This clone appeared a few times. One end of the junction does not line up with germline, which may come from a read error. CDR3 in DNA: TGTGCAAGCAGGGACAGTGCTAACTATGGCTACACCTTC. As protein: CASRDSANYGYTF. The chain uses TRBV27 and TRBJ1-2; 7 nucleotides match TRBD1. Looked up from germline, CDR1 is MNHEY and CDR2 is SMNVEV (reference sequence). The CDR3 runs to 13 residues.

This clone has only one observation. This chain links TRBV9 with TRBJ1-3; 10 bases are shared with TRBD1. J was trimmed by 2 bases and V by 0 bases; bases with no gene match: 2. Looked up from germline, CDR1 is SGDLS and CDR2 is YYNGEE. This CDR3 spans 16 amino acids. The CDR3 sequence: CASSVAGTGAGNTIYF. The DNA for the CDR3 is TGTGCCAGCAGCGTAGCGGGGACAGGGGCTGGAAACACCATATATTTT.

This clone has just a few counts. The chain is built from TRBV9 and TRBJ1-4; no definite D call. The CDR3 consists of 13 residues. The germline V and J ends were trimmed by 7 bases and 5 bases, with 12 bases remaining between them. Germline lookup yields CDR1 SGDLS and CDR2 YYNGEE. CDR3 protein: CASSSPMNEKLFF. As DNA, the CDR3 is TGTGCCAGCTCCTCCCCTATGAATGAAAAACTGTTTTTT.

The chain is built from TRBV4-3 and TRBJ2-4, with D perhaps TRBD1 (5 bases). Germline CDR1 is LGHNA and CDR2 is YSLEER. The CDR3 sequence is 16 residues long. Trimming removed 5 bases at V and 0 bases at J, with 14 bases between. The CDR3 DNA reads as TGCGCCAGCAGCTTACAGGCTCCCCCAGCCAAAAACATTCAGTACTTC. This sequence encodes CASSLQAPPAKNIQYF.

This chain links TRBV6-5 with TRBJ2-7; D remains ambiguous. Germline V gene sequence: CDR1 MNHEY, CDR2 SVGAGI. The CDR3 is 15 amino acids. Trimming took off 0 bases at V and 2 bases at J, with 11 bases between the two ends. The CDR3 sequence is CASSYSQDSTYEQYF. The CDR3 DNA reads TGTGCCAGCAGTTACTCGCAGGATTCGACCTACGAGCAGTACTTC.

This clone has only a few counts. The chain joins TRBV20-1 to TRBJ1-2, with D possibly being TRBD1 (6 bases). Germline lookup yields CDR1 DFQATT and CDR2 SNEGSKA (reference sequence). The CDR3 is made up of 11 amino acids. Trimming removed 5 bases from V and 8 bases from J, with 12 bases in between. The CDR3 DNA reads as TGCAGTGCTCAGGGGATAGGGGGCTACACCTTC. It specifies CSAQGIGGYTF.

The CDR3 sequence is CASSLDSPYTGELFF. The CDR3 DNA reads TGCGCCAGCAGTCTGGACAGTCCCTACACCGGGGAGCTGTTTTTT. This chain uses TRBV4-3 with TRBJ2-2; a weak D match, TRBD1 (6 bases). Germline loops: CDR1 LGHNA, CDR2 YSLEER. The CDR3 covers 15 residues. V lost 6 bases and J 3 bases, leaving 14 bases between the germline ends.

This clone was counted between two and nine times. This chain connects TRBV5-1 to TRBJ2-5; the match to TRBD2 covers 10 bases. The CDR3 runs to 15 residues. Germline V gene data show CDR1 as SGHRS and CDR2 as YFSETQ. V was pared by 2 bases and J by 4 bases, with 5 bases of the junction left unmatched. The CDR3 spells CASSFQRGGRETQYF. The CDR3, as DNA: TGCGCCAGCAGCTTCCAGCGGGGGGGCCGAGAGACCCAGTACTTC.

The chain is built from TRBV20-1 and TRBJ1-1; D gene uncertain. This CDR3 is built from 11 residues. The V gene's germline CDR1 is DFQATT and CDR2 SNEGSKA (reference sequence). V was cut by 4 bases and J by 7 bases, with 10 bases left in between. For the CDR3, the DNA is TGCAGTGCTAAGATCTACGGTGAAGCTTTCTTT. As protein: CSAKIYGEAFF.

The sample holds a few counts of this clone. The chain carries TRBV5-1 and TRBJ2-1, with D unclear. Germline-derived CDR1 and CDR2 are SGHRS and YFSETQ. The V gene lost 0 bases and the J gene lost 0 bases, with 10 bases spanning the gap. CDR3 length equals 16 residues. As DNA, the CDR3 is TGCGCCAGCAGCTTGGACGGGTACCTCTCCTACAATGAGCAGTTCTTC. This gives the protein CASSLDGYLSYNEQFF.

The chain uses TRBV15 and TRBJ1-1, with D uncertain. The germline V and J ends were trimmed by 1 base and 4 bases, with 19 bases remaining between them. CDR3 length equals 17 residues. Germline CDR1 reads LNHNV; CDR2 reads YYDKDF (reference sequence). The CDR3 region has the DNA TGTGCCACCAGCAGAGTTGGCGGAGGGAGGTTGAGCACTGAAGCTTTCTTT. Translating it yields CATSRVGGGRLSTEAFF.

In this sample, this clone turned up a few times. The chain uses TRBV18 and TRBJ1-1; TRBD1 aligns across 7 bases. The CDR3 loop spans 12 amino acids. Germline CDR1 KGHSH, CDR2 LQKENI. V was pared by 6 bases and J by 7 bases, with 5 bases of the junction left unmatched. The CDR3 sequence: CASSFDRDEAFF. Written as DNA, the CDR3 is TGTGCCAGCTCCTTCGACAGGGATGAAGCTTTCTTT. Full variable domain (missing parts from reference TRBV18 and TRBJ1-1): NAGVMQNPRHLVRRRGQEARLRCSPMKGHSHVYWYRQLPEEGLKFMVYLQKENIIDESGMPKERFSAEFPKEGPSILRIQQVVRGDSAAYFCASSFDRDEAFFGQGTRLTVV.

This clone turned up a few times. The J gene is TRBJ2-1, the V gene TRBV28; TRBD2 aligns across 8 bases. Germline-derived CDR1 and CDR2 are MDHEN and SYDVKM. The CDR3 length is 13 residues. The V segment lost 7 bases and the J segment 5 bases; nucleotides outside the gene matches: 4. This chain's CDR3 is CASTGGAHNEQFF. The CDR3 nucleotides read TGTGCCAGCACCGGGGGGGCCCACAATGAGCAGTTCTTC.

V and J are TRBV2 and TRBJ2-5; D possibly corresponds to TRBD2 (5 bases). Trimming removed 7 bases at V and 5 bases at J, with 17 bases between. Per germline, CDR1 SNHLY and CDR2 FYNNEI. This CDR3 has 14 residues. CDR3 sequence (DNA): TGTGCCAGCAACAACCGCTTGGGCGGGGAGACCCAGTACTTC. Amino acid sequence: CASNNRLGGETQYF.

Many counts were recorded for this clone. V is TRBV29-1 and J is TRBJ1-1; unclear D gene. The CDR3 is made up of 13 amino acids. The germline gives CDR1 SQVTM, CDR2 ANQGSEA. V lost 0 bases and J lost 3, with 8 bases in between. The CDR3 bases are TGCAGCGTTGAAGATCTCACGGACACTGAAGCTTTCTTT. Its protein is CSVEDLTDTEAFF.